This T cell receptor (beta chain) was captured by sequencing in a study of cytomegalovirus exposure and HLA in healthy donors. Findings and limits, study-wide: The authors enumerated 150 to 200 TCR beta chains as linked to cytomegalovirus.

Generated by immunoSEQ multiplex PCR, the TCRdb table keeps only in-frame clones and is missing some. The profile shows 140,000 to 150,000 clones, roughly nine tenths of them singletons. About this clone itself: Its antigen is currently unknown. Within the sample, other DNA sequences also encode this same CDR3.

Trimming stripped 3 bases from V and 2 bases from J, with 2 bases between. Germline values: CDR1 SGHNT, CDR2 YYREEE (reference sequence). The CDR3 loop spans 11 amino acids. The sample was PBMCs. The rearrangement links TRBV5-4 to TRBJ2-5; D unresolved. The receptor was derived from a man younger than 35 in good health and CMV-seronegative. The CDR3 region is CASSSQETQYF. The CDR3 nucleotides read TGTGCCAGCAGCTCGCAAGAGACCCAGTACTTC.